This T cell receptor beta chain was recorded in a study of T cells in Graves' hyperthyroidism and ophthalmopathy. Subjects aged 18 to 65 presented with newly diagnosed hyperthyroidism of less than 2 months' duration. Patients were excluded for uncontrolled infection, other autoimmune disease, pregnancy or lactation. Based on clinical symptoms, serum thyroxine and TRAb, thyroid ultrasound and orbital computed tomography, diagnoses were reached. This clonotype appeared many times. The target antigen is unknown. What was amplified from RNA transcripts were TCR beta CDR3 regions. The primer set for the first-round RT-PCR of the TCR CDR3 was HTBI. TCRdb recomputed calls from the multiplex PCR reads with MiXCR, one row per CDR3 protein. The sample contains around 450,000 distinct CDR3 sequences, 15% to 18% of which appear only once. The V gene's germline CDR1 is SGHRS and CDR2 YFSETQ. Trimming took 0 bases from V and 9 from J, leaving 16 bases between them. The CDR3 is 16 residues long.

Study-wide results and limits: Expanded thyroid clonotypes (above 0.001) were mostly also found in blood.

The chain uses TRBV5-1 and TRBJ1-6, with D perhaps matching TRBD1 (5 bases). The TCR sequence derives from a woman younger than 35 with Graves' hyperthyroidism. Material: blood. CDR3 bases: TGCGCCAGCAGCTTGGGGGGGACGGCCTTGGGTTCACCCCTCCACTTT. This encodes CASSLGGTALGSPLHF.